The clone carrying this T cell receptor beta chain was seen just once. This entry comes from a study of blood T cell repertoires in COVID-19. About the study: COVID-19 samples from acute and convalescent phases originated in the United States, Italy and Spain.

Per the germline V gene, CDR1 is SGHRS and CDR2 is YFSETQ. CDR3 length: 15 residues. Trimming took off 1 base at V and 7 bases at J, with 15 bases between the two ends. This table comes from immunoSEQ multiplex PCR, and its TCRdb copy is limited to in-frame clones, with some not included. Of 300,000 to 400,000 clones in the sample, 85% to 90% were seen once. The sequence came from a woman between 25 and 40 years old with acute COVID-19. The chain combines TRBV5-1 with TRBJ1-5; TRBD1 is a possible D gene (5 bases). The specimen sequenced was PBMCs or T cells enriched from blood (not recorded which). The CDR3 sequence is CASSLTAGGGQPQHF. The CDR3 nucleotides are TGCGCCAGCAGCTTGACGGCCGGGGGTGGACAGCCCCAGCATTTT.